Following are 17 T cell receptor beta chains from one sample sequenced in a study of PD-1 blockade in classical Hodgkin lymphoma (dated by TCRdb to the early 2020s). What this sample's time point label stands for: cycle 1 day 1 (C1D1), immediately before nivolumab initiation. Relapse after autologous stem cell transplantation had occurred in all trial patients, and cohorts A, B and C were distinguished by prior brentuximab vedotin exposure. The protocol used for the library was the immunoSEQ multiplex PCR assay. TCRdb stores this immuneACCESS table with in-frame sequences only. Part of the clones is absent; in the studies checked, under half of the shortfall reflects unresolved V genes, and no reason is known for the rest. The sample table shows more than 30,000 clones, and about four fifths are seen once. In total, the top ten clones hold around 30% of the sample. Here the sequenced sample was peripheral blood mononuclear cells (PBMCs), taken at baseline. The receptors here all came from a human donor with classical Hodgkin lymphoma.

V gene TRBV4-3 combines with J gene TRBJ1-1; 9 bases line up with TRBD1. CDR3 length equals 17 residues. Germline CDR1 and CDR2: LGHNA and YSLEER. The trim removed 4 bases at V and 4 bases at J, leaving 13 bases unmatched. The CDR3 DNA is TGCGCCAGCAGCCCAGCCGGGACAGGGATTAGTGTCACTGAAGCTTTCTTT. Its protein is CASSPAGTGISVTEAFF.

This chain uses TRBV5-1 with TRBJ2-7, with TRBD2 as a possible D gene (6 bases). The ends were cut back, 6 bases at V and 0 bases at J, with 16 bases in the middle. The CDR3 has 15 amino acids. From germline, CDR1 is SGHRS and CDR2 YFSETQ. The CDR3 region has the DNA TGCGCCAGCACCCTTTCGGCCGGGGGCTCCTACGAGCAGTACTTC. This gives the protein CASTLSAGGSYEQYF.

The V gene is TRBV10-3, the J gene TRBJ2-3, with D possibly being TRBD2 (5 bases). Germline V lookup: CDR1 ENHRY, CDR2 SYGVKD. The germline V and J ends were trimmed by 8 bases and 3 bases, with 6 bases remaining between them. CDR3 length equals 11 residues. The CDR3 DNA sequence: TGTGCCATCGGGGAGACAGATACGCAGTATTTT. Amino acids: CAIGETDTQYF.

The chain couples TRBV29-1 to TRBJ1-5; tentative D call: TRBD1 (5 bases). The CDR3 consists of 13 residues. Trimming took off 4 bases at V and 4 bases at J, with 11 bases between the two ends. Germline V gene data show CDR1 as SQVTM and CDR2 as ANQGSEA. The CDR3 reads CSVAQGRNQPQHF. The CDR3 bases are TGCAGCGTTGCCCAGGGTAGAAATCAGCCCCAGCATTTT.

The chain joins TRBV2 to TRBJ1-1; no clear D gene. V was trimmed by 5 bases and J by 1 base, leaving 5 bases between them. The CDR3 runs 12 residues. Germline loops: CDR1 SNHLY, CDR2 FYNNEI. CDR3 DNA: TGTGCCAGCAGTCAGGAGAACACTGAAGCTTTCTTT. It encodes CASSQENTEAFF.

The rearrangement links TRBV7-8 to TRBJ2-7; TRBD2 agrees at 8 bases. Trimming took 6 bases from V and 2 from J; bases not matched to a gene: 6. The CDR3 has 14 residues. Germline V gene sequence: CDR1 SGHVS, CDR2 FQNEAQ. As DNA, the CDR3 is TGTGCCAGCAGTCAGCGGGGGTTACCCTACGAGCAGTACTTC. Protein sequence: CASSQRGLPYEQYF.

This chain links TRBV4-1 with TRBJ1-1, with D possibly TRBD1 on 6 matching bases. The CDR3 totals 15 residues. V lost 4 bases and J 3 bases, leaving 15 bases between the germline ends. Germline CDR1 reads MGHRA; CDR2 reads YSYEKL. CDR3 residues: CASSLGAGADTEAFF. CDR3 bases: TGCGCCAGCAGCCTTGGGGCGGGGGCTGACACTGAAGCTTTCTTT.

The chain has TRBV27 and TRBJ1-1; the D gene is possibly TRBD1 (6 bases). Germline CDR1 MNHEY, CDR2 SMNVEV (reference sequence). Trimming cost V 5 bases and J 5 bases, with 18 bases left between them. The CDR3 length is 15 residues. The CDR3 bases are TGTGCCAGCAGTCCGGGCAGGGGAAAGGGAACTGAAGCTTTCTTT. It encodes CASSPGRGKGTEAFF.

The V gene is TRBV5-1, the J gene TRBJ2-5; TRBD2 might be the D (6 bases). The CDR3 is 15 residues long. V lost 0 bases, J lost 4 bases, and 13 bases lay in between. Per the germline V gene, CDR1 is SGHRS and CDR2 is YFSETQ. The CDR3 bases are TGCGCCAGCAGCTTGGTGGGAGACGGGGGAGAGACCCAGTACTTC. Protein sequence: CASSLVGDGGETQYF. Drawing the rest from reference TRBV5-1 and TRBJ2-5, the complete variable domain is KAGVTQTPRYLIKTRGQQVTLSCSPISGHRSVSWYQQTPGQGLQFLFEYFSETQRNKGNFPGRFSGRQFSNSRSEMNVSTLELGDSALYLCASSLVGDGGETQYFGPGTRLLVL.

The chain uses TRBV15 and TRBJ2-5, with 8 bases that match TRBD2. The germline CDR1 and CDR2 sequences are LNHNV and YYDKDF (reference sequence). The V segment lost 4 bases and the J segment 5 bases; nucleotides outside the gene matches: 9. The CDR3 has 15 amino acids. The CDR3 loop is CATSINGGGRETQYF. As DNA, the CDR3 is TGTGCCACCAGCATCAACGGGGGGGGCAGGGAGACCCAGTACTTC.

The rearrangement links TRBV2 to TRBJ1-2; a weak D match, TRBD1 (6 bases). Germline V gene lookup returns CDR1 SNHLY and CDR2 FYNNEI. The CDR3 spans 14 residues. Trimming removed 5 bases at V and 6 bases at J, with 16 bases between. The CDR3 nucleotides read TGTGCCAGCAGTAATCCAGAGGGGGTGCATGGCTACACCTTC. Encoded protein: CASSNPEGVHGYTF.

The J gene is TRBJ1-2, the V gene TRBV7-9, with 10 bases matching TRBD1. With 1 base clipped from V and 7 bases from J, the junction kept 3 bases outside the gene matches. This CDR3 is built from 14 residues. Germline values: CDR1 SEHNR, CDR2 FQNEAQ (reference sequence). Here the CDR3 reads CASSLGGQGTGYTF. In nucleotides, the CDR3 is TGTGCCAGCAGCTTAGGGGGACAGGGGACTGGCTACACCTTC.

The rearrangement uses TRBV30 and TRBJ1-5; 7 nucleotides line up with TRBD1. Unmatched junction bases numbered 1, after V lost 4 bases and J lost 1 base. From germline, CDR1 is GTSNPN and CDR2 SVGIG (reference sequence). The CDR3 totals 13 residues. The CDR3 DNA follows: TGTGCCTGGAAGGGACAGAGCAATCAGCCCCAGCATTTT. It codes for CAWKGQSNQPQHF.

In nucleotides, the CDR3 is TGTGCCACCAGCATAACAGGGGAGTTAGGCGCTTTCTTT. This codes for CATSITGELGAFF. V and J are TRBV15 and TRBJ1-1, with TRBD1 matching 7 bases. CDR1 is LNHNV, CDR2 YYDKDF, per germline (reference sequence). The CDR3 extends over 13 amino acids. V shed 4 bases and J 11 bases; nucleotides not matched to a gene: 10.

V is TRBV19 and J is TRBJ1-2, with 11 bases identical to TRBD1. Germline values: CDR1 LNHDA, CDR2 SQIVND (reference sequence). This CDR3 region has 16 residues. V lost 5 bases to trimming and J lost 7 bases; unmatched junction nucleotides: 12. The CDR3 DNA reads TGTGCCAGTAGTCCCGGGACAGGGGGTTTCTATGGTGGCTACACCTTC. Protein sequence: CASSPGTGGFYGGYTF.

Concerning this clone: One end of the junction fails to match germline, which may point to a read error. This chain uses TRBV19 with TRBJ2-7; 9 nucleotides align to TRBD1. This CDR3 is built from 13 residues. Germline values: CDR1 LNHDA, CDR2 SQIVND (reference sequence). DNA of the CDR3: TGTACCAGTAAAGGGACAGGGAACTCCGAGCAGTACTTC. This gives the protein CTSKGTGNSEQYF.

The V and J genes are TRBV13 and TRBJ2-7, with 7 positions matching TRBD1. From germline, CDR1 is PRHDT and CDR2 FYEKMQ (reference sequence). V trimming: 0 bases; J trimming: 6 bases; junction bases outside the gene matches: 11. This CDR3 is built from 16 residues. The CDR3 here is CASSLGLNRGKREQYF. The DNA of the CDR3 is TGTGCCAGCAGCTTAGGGTTGAACAGGGGAAAACGCGAGCAGTACTTC.